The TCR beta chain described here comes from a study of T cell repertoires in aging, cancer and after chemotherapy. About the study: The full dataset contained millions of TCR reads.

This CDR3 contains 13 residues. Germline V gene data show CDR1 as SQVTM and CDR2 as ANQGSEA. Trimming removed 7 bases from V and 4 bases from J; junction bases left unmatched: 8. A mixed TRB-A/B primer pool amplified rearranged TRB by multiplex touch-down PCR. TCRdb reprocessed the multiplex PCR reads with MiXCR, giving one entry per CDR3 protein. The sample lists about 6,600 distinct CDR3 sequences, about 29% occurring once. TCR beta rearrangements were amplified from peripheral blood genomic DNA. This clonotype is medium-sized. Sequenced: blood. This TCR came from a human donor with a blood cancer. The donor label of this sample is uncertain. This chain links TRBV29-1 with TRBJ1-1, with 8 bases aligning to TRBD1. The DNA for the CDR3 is TGCAGCGGGTGGACAGGGAGGGGCACTGAAGCTTTCTTT. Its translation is CSGWTGRGTEAFF.